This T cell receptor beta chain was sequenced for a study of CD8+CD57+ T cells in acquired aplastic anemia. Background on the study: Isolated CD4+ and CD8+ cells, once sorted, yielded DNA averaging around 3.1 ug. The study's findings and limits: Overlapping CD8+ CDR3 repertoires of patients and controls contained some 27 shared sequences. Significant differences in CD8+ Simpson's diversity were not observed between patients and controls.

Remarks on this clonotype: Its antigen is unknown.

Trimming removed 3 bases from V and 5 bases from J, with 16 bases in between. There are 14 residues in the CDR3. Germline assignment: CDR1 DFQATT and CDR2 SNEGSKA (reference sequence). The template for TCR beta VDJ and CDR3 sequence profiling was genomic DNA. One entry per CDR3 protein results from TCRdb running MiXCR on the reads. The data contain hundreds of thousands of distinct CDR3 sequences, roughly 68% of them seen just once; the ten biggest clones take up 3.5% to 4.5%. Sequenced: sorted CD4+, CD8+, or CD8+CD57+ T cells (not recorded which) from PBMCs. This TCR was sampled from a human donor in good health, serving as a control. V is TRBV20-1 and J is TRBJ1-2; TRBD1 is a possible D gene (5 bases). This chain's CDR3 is CSARTNGGRYGYTF. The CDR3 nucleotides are TGCAGTGCTAGGACCAATGGGGGGAGGTATGGCTACACCTTC.